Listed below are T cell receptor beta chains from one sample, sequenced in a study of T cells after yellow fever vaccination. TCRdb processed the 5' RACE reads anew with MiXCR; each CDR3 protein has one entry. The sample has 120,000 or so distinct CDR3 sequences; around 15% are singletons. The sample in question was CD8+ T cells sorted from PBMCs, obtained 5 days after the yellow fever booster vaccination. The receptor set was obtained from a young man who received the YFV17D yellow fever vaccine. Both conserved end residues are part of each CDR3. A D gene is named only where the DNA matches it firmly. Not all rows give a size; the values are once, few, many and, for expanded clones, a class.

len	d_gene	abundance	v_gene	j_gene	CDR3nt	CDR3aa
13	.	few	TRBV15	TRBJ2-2	TGTGCCACCAGCCTTACAGTCACCGGGGAGCTGTTTTTT	CATSLTVTGELFF
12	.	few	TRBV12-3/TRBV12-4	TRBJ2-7	TGTGCCAGCACCCGAGACAGCTACGAGCAGTACTTC	CASTRDSYEQYF
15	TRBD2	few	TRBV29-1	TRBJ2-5	TGCAGCGTTGAAAAAGCGGGGGGGCCTCGGGAGACCCAGTACTTC	CSVEKAGGPRETQYF
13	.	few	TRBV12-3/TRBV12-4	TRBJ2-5	TGTGCCAGCAGTCCCCCCGCGGGGGAGACCCAGTACTTC	CASSPPAGETQYF
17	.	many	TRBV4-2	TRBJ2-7	TGTGCCAGCAGCCAAGAATACGCACCCTCTCTTTCCTACGAGCAGTACTTC	CASSQEYAPSLSYEQYF
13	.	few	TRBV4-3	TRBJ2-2	TGCGCCAGCAGCCAGTCGAACACCGGGGAGCTGTTTTTT	CASSQSNTGELFF
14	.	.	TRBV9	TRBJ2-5	TGTGCCAGCAGCGGAGGTGGGTGGCCGGAGGCCCAGTACTTC	CASSGGGWPEAQYF
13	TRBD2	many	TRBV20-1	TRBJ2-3	TGCAGTGCTGAGGGCGGGGGGCCAGATACGCAGTATTTT	CSAEGGGPDTQYF
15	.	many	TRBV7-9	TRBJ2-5	TGTGCCAGCAGCTTAGTGACGGCCTTCCAAGAGACCCAGTACTTC	CASSLVTAFQETQYF
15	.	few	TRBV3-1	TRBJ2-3	TGTGCCAGCAGCCACCCAGGTGGGGCCACAAATACGCAGTATTTT	CASSHPGGATNTQYF
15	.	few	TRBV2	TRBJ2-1	TGTGCCAGCAGCGAAGGAGGGAAGTCCTACAATGAGCAGTTCTTC	CASSEGGKSYNEQFF
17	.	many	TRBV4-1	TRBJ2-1	TGCGCCAGCAGCCAGAGCCCCTTGCGCGCGCCCACCAATGAGCAGTTCTTC	CASSQSPLRAPTNEQFF
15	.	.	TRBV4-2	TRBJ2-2	TGTGCCAGCAGCCTGCGGGCCGAGAACACCGGGGAGCTGTTTTTT	CASSLRAENTGELFF
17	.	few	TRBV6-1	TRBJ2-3	TGTGCCAGCAGTGAAGCAGGCCAGGGTTACTTCACAGATACGCAGTATTTT	CASSEAGQGYFTDTQYF
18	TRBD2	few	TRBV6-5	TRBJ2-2	TGTGCCAGCAGTTCTGGACTAGCGGGGGGGCCTGTGGTCTGGGAGCTGTTTTTT	CASSSGLAGGPVVWELFF